A single sample gave rise to the 30 T cell receptor beta chains below, sequenced in a study of regulatory T cells in long-lasting Graves disease. Building of the TCR beta libraries involved iRepertoire HTBI primers and Arm-PCR of CDR3 regions. TCRdb fed the multiplex PCR reads into MiXCR, producing one record per CDR3 protein. The sample lists about 220,000 distinct CDR3 sequences; less than 20% were seen once. As for time point: newly diagnosed GD, antithyroid drugs for less than 3 months. PBMCs provided the RNA from which the TCR library was made. These same data were also listed under a study on T cells in Graves' hyperthyroidism and ophthalmopathy.

The sample in question was peripheral blood mononuclear cells (PBMCs), obtained at new diagnosis, from a patient treated with antithyroid drugs. These receptors were collected from a woman aged 30 to 39 with Graves disease.

This clonotype was counted at least ten times. The rearrangement joins TRBV28 to TRBJ2-7; perhaps TRBD1 as D (5 bases). The germline V gene encodes CDR1 MDHEN and CDR2 SYDVKM. This CDR3 has 13 residues. Trimming stripped 5 bases from V and 0 bases from J, with 8 bases between. Here the CDR3 reads CASSIDSSYEQYF. CDR3 in DNA: TGTGCCAGCAGTATCGACAGCTCCTACGAGCAGTACTTC.

This clonotype was recorded many times. The chain recombines TRBV3-1 with TRBJ1-1, with D possibly matching TRBD1 (5 bases). This CDR3 has 15 residues. V was shortened by 1 base and J by 5 bases, with 14 bases between the two germline ends. Germline CDR1 is LGHDT and CDR2 is YNNKEL (reference sequence). The CDR3 region has the DNA TGTGCCAGCAGCCAAGGGTTGGCTGGGGGAACTGAAGCTTTCTTT. Translation gives CASSQGLAGGTEAFF.

The sample holds a few counts of this clonotype. The chain is built from TRBV9 and TRBJ2-3; D unclear. In germline, CDR1 is SGDLS, CDR2 YYNGEE. The CDR3 runs 15 residues. Trimming stripped 2 bases from V and 0 bases from J, with 10 bases between. This CDR3 reads CASSVDLTSTDTQYF. In DNA form, the CDR3 reads TGTGCCAGCAGCGTTGACTTGACTAGCACAGATACGCAGTATTTT.

This clonotype came up many times. The V call is TRBV30, the J call TRBJ2-7; no reliable D call. Germline V gives CDR1 GTSNPN, CDR2 SVGIG (reference sequence). This CDR3 spans 13 amino acids. Trimming removed 4 bases from V and 1 base from J, with 11 bases in between. The CDR3: CAWKIAGSYEQYF. The CDR3 DNA follows: TGTGCCTGGAAGATCGCAGGTTCCTACGAGCAGTACTTC.

Notes on this clonotype: A much larger clone sits a single nucleotide away, making a read error possible. DNA of the CDR3: TGCAGCGTTGACCAGGGCAGGGGCTCCTACAATGAGCGGTTCTTC. This encodes CSVDQGRGSYNERFF. The J gene is TRBJ2-1, the V gene TRBV29-1; tentative D call: TRBD1 (6 bases). Germline V gene data show CDR1 as SQVTM and CDR2 as ANQGSEA. This CDR3 is built from 15 residues.

This clonotype was seen many times. V gene TRBV28 combines with J gene TRBJ1-5, with D maybe TRBD1 (6 bases). The CDR3 is 16 residues long. Germline CDR1 MDHEN, CDR2 SYDVKM. The V end was cut by 6 bases, the J end by 2 bases, with 17 bases between. The CDR3 DNA reads as TGTGCCAGCAGCCGGGGGGCTCGGGCCGGCAATCAGCCCCAGCATTTT. It codes for CASSRGARAGNQPQHF.

This clonotype was picked up many times. The genes are TRBV6-5 and TRBJ1-1; D gene unclear. The ends were cut back, 3 bases at V and 7 bases at J, with 12 bases in the middle. This CDR3 contains 13 residues. Germline lookup yields CDR1 MNHEY and CDR2 SVGAGI. Written as DNA, the CDR3 is TGTGCCAGCAGTTATGGTGGGCGGGGTGAAGCTTTCTTT. Translation gives CASSYGGRGEAFF.

To note about this clonotype: This sequence may be a read error, since a much larger clone differs from it by one base. The V and J genes are TRBV6-1 and TRBJ2-7; 8 bases agree with TRBD1. V dropped 8 bases and J dropped 5; count of bases not matched to a gene: 8. The CDR3 contains 13 residues. Germline V gives CDR1 MNHNS, CDR2 SASEGT. CDR3 coding DNA: TGTGCCAGCGGGAGGACAGGGTTCCACGAGCAGTACTTC. Translation gives CASGRTGFHEQYF.

This clonotype was counted ten times or more. V gene TRBV28 combines with J gene TRBJ1-4; no definite D call. Per the germline V gene, CDR1 is MDHEN and CDR2 is SYDVKM. Trimming took 2 bases from V and 0 from J, leaving 10 bases between them. The CDR3 runs 16 residues. The CDR3 coding sequence is TGTGCCAGCAGTTTAGTATTACCCGCAACTAATGAAAAACTGTTTTTT. Its translation is CASSLVLPATNEKLFF. Drawing the rest from reference TRBV28 and TRBJ1-4, the complete variable domain is DVKVTQSSRYLVKRTGEKVFLECVQDMDHENMFWYRQDPGLGLRLIYFSYDVKMKEKGDIPEGYSVSREKKERFSLILESASTNQTSMYLCASSLVLPATNEKLFFGSGTQLSVL.

This clonotype was picked up many times. The rearrangement joins TRBV20-1 to TRBJ2-3, with unresolved D. Germline V gene lookup returns CDR1 DFQATT and CDR2 SNEGSKA (reference sequence). Trimming took off 0 bases at V and 4 bases at J, with 20 bases between the two ends. The CDR3 consists of 17 residues. The CDR3: CSARDSPGLNRADTQYF. In nucleotides, the CDR3 is TGCAGTGCTAGAGATAGCCCCGGCCTCAATAGGGCAGATACGCAGTATTTT.

This clonotype was seen a handful of times. The chain joins TRBV6-2 or TRBV6-3 to TRBJ2-1; 12 bases agree with TRBD2. The V segment lost 5 bases and the J segment 10 bases; nucleotides outside the gene matches: 9. Germline CDR1 MNHEY, CDR2 SVGEGT. This CDR3 has 15 amino acids. The CDR3 nucleotides are TGTGCCAGCAGTCATCTAGCGGGAGGGCTGTTAGAGCAGTTCTTC. Translated: CASSHLAGGLLEQFF.

This clonotype showed up many times. The chain uses TRBV20-1 and TRBJ2-4, with 10 bases matching TRBD1. CDR1 and CDR2 from the germline V gene are DFQATT and SNEGSKA (reference sequence). The CDR3 spans 14 residues. Trimming removed 1 base from V and 10 bases from J; junction bases left unmatched: 7. The CDR3 spells CSARGGQGITIQYF. The CDR3 nucleotides read TGCAGTGCTAGAGGGGGACAGGGGATCACGATTCAGTACTTC.

The table lists this clonotype with many counts. The V call is TRBV20-1, the J call TRBJ2-7; TRBD2 is a possible D gene (6 bases). In germline, CDR1 is DFQATT, CDR2 SNEGSKA (reference sequence). This CDR3 has 12 residues. Trimming took 5 bases from V and 3 from J, leaving 11 bases between them. CDR3 protein: CSAPGTLYEQYF. Written as DNA, the CDR3 is TGCAGTGCTCCCGGGACTCTCTACGAGCAGTACTTC.

Many counts were recorded for this clonotype. The chain links TRBV12-5 to TRBJ1-4; TRBD1 aligns across 7 bases. The V gene end was trimmed by 4 bases and the J gene end by 4 bases; junction bases not matched to a gene: 3. Germline V gives CDR1 LGHNT, CDR2 FRNRAP. The CDR3 totals 14 residues. CDR3 sequence: CASGSGQSNEKLFF. The CDR3 nucleotides are TGTGCTAGTGGTTCGGGACAGAGTAATGAAAAACTGTTTTTT.

This clonotype came up many times. The chain couples TRBV12-3 or TRBV12-4 to TRBJ2-3; D ambiguous. Trimming removed 5 bases from V and 5 bases from J, with 5 bases in between. This CDR3 is built from 11 residues. In DNA, the CDR3 is TGTGCCAGCAGTCGGCTAGATACGCAGTATTTT. Its translation: CASSRLDTQYF.

This clonotype has more than one count but fewer than ten. This chain uses TRBV9 with TRBJ2-1, with D perhaps TRBD2 (6 bases). V was trimmed by 1 base and J by 6 bases, leaving 20 bases between them. The CDR3 has 17 residues. Germline lookup yields CDR1 SGDLS and CDR2 YYNGEE. The CDR3 here is CASSVMLGAGDANEQFF. CDR3 sequence (DNA): TGTGCCAGCAGCGTAATGCTGGGAGCGGGTGACGCCAATGAGCAGTTCTTC.

This clonotype has ten or more counts. The chain carries TRBV4-1 and TRBJ2-7; no firm D call. Trimming cost V 4 bases and J 2 bases, with 18 bases left between them. The CDR3 has 16 amino acids. Germline CDR1 is MGHRA and CDR2 is YSYEKL. The CDR3 loop reads CASSPKADSVTYEQYF. The CDR3 region has the DNA TGCGCCAGCAGCCCGAAGGCTGATAGTGTTACCTACGAGCAGTACTTC.

V is TRBV2 and J is TRBJ2-4; maybe TRBD2 (7 bases). V was clipped by 7 bases and J by 8 bases, with 30 bases between them. Looked up from germline, CDR1 is SNHLY and CDR2 is FYNNEI. CDR3 length equals 18 residues. CDR3 amino acids: CASKLGGGPTRAADIQYF. CDR3 sequence (DNA): TGTGCCAGCAAACTTGGGGGGGGCCCCACACGGGCCGCGGACATTCAGTACTTC.

At least ten counts were recorded for this clonotype. The V gene is TRBV6-2 or TRBV6-3, the J gene TRBJ2-5; the match to TRBD2 covers 14 bases. Trimming at V came to 6 bases and at J to 5 bases, leaving 8 bases not matched to a gene. CDR1 MNHEY and CDR2 SVGEGT come from the germline V gene. This CDR3 region has 16 residues. The DNA for the CDR3 is TGTGCCAGCAGCCCTGGACTAGCGGGGGGCCGGGAGACCCAGTACTTC. Translation gives CASSPGLAGGRETQYF.

This clonotype showed up many times. The chain employs TRBV2 and TRBJ1-1, with D uncertain. Germline CDR1 SNHLY, CDR2 FYNNEI. V lost 6 bases and J lost 0, with 8 bases in between. This CDR3 is 13 amino acids long. The CDR3 loop is CASRGFMNTEAFF. Written as DNA, the CDR3 is TGTGCCAGCAGGGGATTCATGAACACTGAAGCTTTCTTT.

In this sample, this clonotype turned up many times. This chain joins TRBV2 and TRBJ2-3; 7 nucleotides match TRBD2. Trimming at V came to 3 bases and at J to 0 bases, leaving 9 bases not matched to a gene. Germline CDR1 is SNHLY and CDR2 is FYNNEI. This CDR3 is built from 17 residues. CDR3 in DNA: TGTGCCAGCAGTGAGGTTGTGGGGGGGACTAGCACAGATACGCAGTATTTT. Residues: CASSEVVGGTSTDTQYF. The full variable domain, completed using reference TRBV2 and TRBJ2-3, is EPEVTQTPSHQVTQMGQEVILRCVPISNHLYFYWYRQILGQKVEFLVSFYNNEISEKSEIFDDQFSVERPDGSNFTLKIRSTKLEDSAMYFCASSEVVGGTSTDTQYFGPGTRLTVL.

This clonotype was counted only a few times. CDR3 coding DNA: TGTGCCAGCAGCTTACCTGTGACCGAATACGAGCAGTACTTC. Translation gives CASSLPVTEYEQYF. V gene TRBV7-9 combines with J gene TRBJ2-7; D is undetermined. The ends were cut back, 2 bases at V and 4 bases at J, with 12 bases in the middle. The germline V gene has CDR1 SEHNR and CDR2 FQNEAQ (reference sequence). The CDR3 loop spans 14 amino acids. The whole variable domain, filled in from reference TRBV7-9 and TRBJ2-7, reads DTGVSQNPRHKITKRGQNVTFRCDPISEHNRLYWYRQTLGQGPEFLTYFQNEAQLEKSRLLSDRFSAERPKGSFSTLEIQRTEQGDSAMYLCASSLPVTEYEQYFGPGTRLTVT.

V is TRBV20-1 and J is TRBJ1-1; 10 bases fit TRBD1. There are 13 residues in the CDR3. The trim removed 6 bases at V and 3 bases at J, leaving 4 bases unmatched. Germline CDR1 and CDR2: DFQATT and SNEGSKA (reference sequence). This CDR3 reads CSAPTGGYTEAFF. CDR3 coding DNA: TGCAGTGCGCCGACAGGGGGCTACACTGAAGCTTTCTTT.

The CDR3 nucleotides read TGTGCCAGCAGCGTAGACCACTTCGCAGGGCCTGGAAACACCATATATTTT. The encoded protein is CASSVDHFAGPGNTIYF. The chain uses TRBV9 and TRBJ1-3; D may be TRBD1 (5 bases). This CDR3 has 17 amino acids. The germline V gene encodes CDR1 SGDLS and CDR2 YYNGEE. With 0 bases removed from V and 2 bases from J, the gap between germline ends came to 15 bases.

This clonotype was counted at least ten times. The rearrangement links TRBV12-3 or TRBV12-4 to TRBJ1-6; D may be TRBD1 (6 bases). CDR3 length equals 13 residues. The V end lost 5 bases, the J end lost 10 bases, and 12 bases lay between the germline ends. CDR3 in DNA: TGTGCCAGCAGTCTACAGGGAGGGTCACCCCTCCACTTT. Encoded protein: CASSLQGGSPLHF.

This clonotype showed up many times. The chain links TRBV9 to TRBJ2-7, with no clear D. The length of the CDR3 is 13 residues. From germline, CDR1 is SGDLS and CDR2 YYNGEE. V dropped 0 bases and J dropped 3 bases, with 7 bases sitting between them. The CDR3 nucleotides read TGTGCCAGCAGCGTAGGCAGCTACTACGAGCAGTACTTC. It translates to CASSVGSYYEQYF.

This clonotype was detected many times. The chain employs TRBV9 and TRBJ2-3, with 10 bases matching TRBD2. CDR3 length: 17 residues. Germline V gives CDR1 SGDLS, CDR2 YYNGEE. Unmatched junction bases numbered 6, after V lost 0 bases and J lost 2 bases. DNA of the CDR3: TGTGCCAGCAGCGTAGATGAACTAGCGGGACTCACAGATACGCAGTATTTT. It specifies CASSVDELAGLTDTQYF.

The CDR3 DNA sequence: TGTGCCAGCAGGGGGCGACTAGCGGGAGGACTCACCGGGGAGCTGTTTTTT. Translated: CASRGRLAGGLTGELFF. This rearrangement joins TRBV2 to TRBJ2-2, with 13 positions matching TRBD2. The V gene end was trimmed by 6 bases and the J gene end by 4 bases; junction bases not matched to a gene: 8. Germline CDR1 reads SNHLY; CDR2 reads FYNNEI. This CDR3 has 17 amino acids. The variable domain in full, completed from reference TRBV2 and TRBJ2-2, reads EPEVTQTPSHQVTQMGQEVILRCVPISNHLYFYWYRQILGQKVEFLVSFYNNEISEKSEIFDDQFSVERPDGSNFTLKIRSTKLEDSAMYFCASRGRLAGGLTGELFFGEGSRLTVL.

A remark on this clonotype: This CDR3 fails to terminate in the conserved phenylalanine or tryptophan, so it likely reflects a read error. The DNA is omitted, as the CDR3 cannot be located on it reliably, and the CDR3 follows TCRdb's listing. This CDR3 reads CASHTGTDRNYGFTL. This rearrangement joins TRBV5-6 to TRBJ1-2; the table's TRBD1 call for D was not verified on the DNA. The CDR3 sequence runs 15 residues, both termini included. Germline assignment: CDR1 SGHDT and CDR2 YYEEEE.

This clonotype occurred many times. The chain links TRBV19 to TRBJ1-5; 7 bases are a match to TRBD1. The trim removed 7 bases at V and 5 bases at J, leaving 5 bases unmatched. CDR3 length: 13 residues. Germline V CDR1 and CDR2: LNHDA, SQIVND (reference sequence). CDR3 sequence: CASKDRRDQPQHF. DNA for the CDR3: TGTGCCAGTAAGGACAGGCGAGATCAGCCCCAGCATTTT.